Presented here are 21 T cell receptor beta chains from one specimen sequenced in a study of T cell clonality in common variable immunodeficiency. Study outcomes and limitations: Fewer deletions and N-nucleotide insertions were reportedly seen in common variable immunodeficiency TCR beta sequences.

These receptors have no identified antigens. TCRdb keeps only in-frame clones here, not all; method: immunoSEQ multiplex PCR. The sample contains about 17,000 clones, none of them singletons. Sequencing input: peripheral blood mononuclear cells. These receptors were taken from a human donor with common variable immunodeficiency.

As to this clone: From the germline J gene comes the end of the CDR3, since the read stops 3 residues before it. The chain uses TRBV18 and TRBJ2-5; 9 bases line up with TRBD2. J gave up 2 bases and V 8 bases, and 9 bases lay outside the gene matches. This CDR3 contains 15 residues. Germline CDR1 KGHSH, CDR2 LQKENI. The CDR3 bases that were read are TGTGCCAGCAATACCGGGACTAGCCATCAAGAGACC. Its protein is CASNTGTSHQET. The CDR3 in full is CASNTGTSHQETQYF.

This clone was detected only a few times. The read ends 3 residues shy of where the CDR3 ends; the end is completed using the germline J gene. This chain joins TRBV18 and TRBJ2-7; no definite D call. The CDR3 runs to 12 residues. The V gene lost 1 base and the J gene lost 6 bases, with 7 bases spanning the gap. The germline gives CDR1 KGHSH, CDR2 LQKENI. The part of the CDR3 DNA that was read is TGTGCCAGCTCACCACAAGGCCGCGAG. This translates into CASSPQGRE. The entire CDR3 is CASSPQGREQYF.

Remarks on this clone: The read ends 3 residues early relative to the CDR3; the germline J gene fills the gap. This chain uses TRBV19 with TRBJ2-3, with a weak D call TRBD1 (6 bases). The CDR3 is 14 amino acids. Germline CDR1 LNHDA, CDR2 SQIVND (reference sequence). Deletions cut 3 bases from V and 2 bases from J, with 9 bases between. CDR3: CASSIRDTTDTQYF. The covered CDR3 bases are TGTGCCAGTAGTATTCGGGACACCACAGATACG.

This clone was picked up a small number of times. The read comes to an end 3 residues before the CDR3 does, leaving the germline J gene to fill in the end. The rearrangement joins TRBV19 to TRBJ2-7; 8 positions agree with TRBD1. J was trimmed by 3 bases and V by 5 bases; bases with no gene match: 12. Germline V gene sequence: CDR1 LNHDA, CDR2 SQIVND (reference sequence). The CDR3 has 16 residues. The chain's CDR3 is CASSLGAGQGVYEQYF. The CDR3 DNA, read in part, is TGTGCCAGTAGTCTAGGAGCCGGACAGGGAGTCTACGAG.

This clone was counted ten times or more. The read finishes 3 residues shy of the CDR3 end, and the germline J gene is used to complete it. The chain recombines TRBV19 with TRBJ1-4; unclear D gene. CDR3 size: 15 residues. The ends were cut back, 4 bases at V and 8 bases at J, with 17 bases in the middle. Germline-derived CDR1 and CDR2 are LNHDA and SQIVND (reference sequence). The CDR3 reads CASSTHEAGIEKLFF. Partial CDR3 DNA: TGTGCCAGTAGTACCCACGAGGCAGGAATCGAAAAA.

In this sample, this clone turned up many times. The CDR3 goes on 3 residues after the read ends, and that part is filled in from the germline J gene. V usage is TRBV2 and J usage is TRBJ2-5, with D possibly TRBD2 on 6 matching bases. The CDR3 contains 14 residues. Trimming removed 3 bases at V and 6 bases at J, with 14 bases between. Germline assignment: CDR1 SNHLY and CDR2 FYNNEI. The sequenced CDR3 bases are TGTGCCAGCAGTGATTACGGGGGTTGGAAGACC. Protein sequence: CASSDYGGWKT. The CDR3 in full is CASSDYGGWKTQYF.

On this clone itself: The read gets to within 3 residues of the CDR3 end, and the germline J gene fills in the rest. V and J are TRBV2 and TRBJ2-2; tentatively, D is TRBD2 (5 bases). Germline CDR1 and CDR2: SNHLY and FYNNEI. V lost 5 bases to trimming and J lost 2 bases, with 12 bases between them. This CDR3 is 15 amino acids long. The DNA read from the CDR3 is TGTGCCAGCAGTCGGGGAGCTCTAAACACCGGGGAG. Translating it yields CASSRGALNTGE. The complete CDR3 protein is CASSRGALNTGELFF.

This clone was picked up many times. The read stops 3 residues short of the end of the CDR3; the missing end is completed from the germline J gene. This rearrangement joins TRBV29-1 to TRBJ2-5; 9 nucleotides agree with TRBD2. The germline V gene has CDR1 SQVTM and CDR2 ANQGSEA. The CDR3 is 13 amino acids. V shed 3 bases, J shed 4 bases, and the junction held 3 bases outside the gene matches. The CDR3 DNA, read in part, is TGCAGCGTTGAGTTAGCGGGAGTAGAGACC. Its protein is CSVELAGVET. The complete CDR3 reads CSVELAGVETQYF.

As to this clone: Read coverage stops 3 residues before the CDR3 terminus; the germline J gene supplies the remainder. V is TRBV7-3 and J is TRBJ2-1; 11 bases are shared with TRBD1. The germline gives CDR1 SGHTA, CDR2 FQGTGA. The CDR3 sequence is 17 residues long. The trim removed 6 bases at V and 1 base at J, leaving 8 bases unmatched. Here the CDR3 reads CASRNAGQGASYNEQFF. CDR3 DNA (partial): TGTGCCAGCAGAAACGCCGGACAGGGGGCTTCCTACAATGAG.

A remark on this clone: The observed sequence ends 3 residues before the CDR3 terminus, with the missing tail filled in from the germline J gene. The V gene is TRBV6-2 or TRBV6-3, the J gene TRBJ2-4, with TRBD2 matching over 10 bases. Germline V gene data show CDR1 as MNHEY and CDR2 as SVGEGT. The trim removed 8 bases at V and 0 bases at J, leaving 1 base unmatched. This CDR3 is built from 14 residues. CDR3 sequence reads: CASRLAGAKNIQYF. The CDR3 bases that were read are TGTGCCAGCCGACTAGCGGGAGCCAAAAACATT.

This clone was seen at least ten times. The read finishes 3 residues shy of the CDR3 end, and the germline J gene is used to complete it. The chain combines TRBV5-8 with TRBJ2-1, with 8 bases identical to TRBD2. Germline CDR1 is SGHTS and CDR2 is YDEGEE. With 4 bases clipped from V and 7 bases from J, the junction kept 10 bases outside the gene matches. The CDR3 consists of 15 residues. CDR3 in amino acids: CASSSTSGRGNEQFF. Incomplete CDR3 DNA: TGTGCCAGCAGCAGCACGAGCGGGAGAGGAAATGAG.

Concerning this clone: The read ends 3 residues shy of where the CDR3 ends; the end is completed using the germline J gene. V and J are TRBV11-2 and TRBJ2-4; tentatively, D is TRBD1 (5 bases). The CDR3 totals 12 residues. Germline V CDR1 and CDR2: SGHAT, FQNNGV. V lost 3 bases and J 8 bases, leaving 8 bases between the germline ends. The CDR3 here is CASSFPQDIQYF. CDR3 DNA, as far as it was read: TGTGCCAGCAGCTTCCCACAGGACATT.

The table lists this clone with many counts. The sequence runs out 3 residues before the end of the CDR3; the remainder is reconstructed from the germline J gene. This rearrangement joins TRBV6-2 or TRBV6-3 to TRBJ2-3; D might be TRBD1 (5 bases). This CDR3 contains 15 residues. V lost 5 bases to trimming and J lost 6 bases, with 18 bases between them. Germline CDR1 MNHEY, CDR2 SVGEGT. The CDR3 spells CASSRSGWGMDTQYF. The covered CDR3 bases are TGTGCCAGCAGTCGATCTGGGTGGGGCATGGATACG.

This clone was seen many times. The read is 3 residues too short to cover the CDR3 end, so that end is filled in from the germline J gene. The chain recombines TRBV29-1 with TRBJ1-2, with TRBD1 matching over 8 bases. The V segment lost 7 bases and the J segment 3 bases; nucleotides outside the gene matches: 13. In germline, CDR1 is SQVTM, CDR2 ANQGSEA. CDR3 length: 15 amino acids. The sequenced part of the CDR3 DNA is TGCAGCGGTTGGGGGTTGACAGGGGCGGACTATGGC. Its translation is CSGWGLTGADYG. The entire CDR3 is CSGWGLTGADYGYTF.

This clone has a count of ten or more. Coverage ceases 3 residues before the CDR3 finishes, and the germline J gene fills in the end. The V call is TRBV29-1, the J call TRBJ2-4, with 14 bases lining up with TRBD2. CDR1 and CDR2 from the germline V gene are SQVTM and ANQGSEA. The CDR3 runs 15 residues. J lost 4 bases, V lost 6 bases, and 5 bases had no gene match. The sequenced part of the CDR3 DNA is TGCAGCGTAGAGCGACTAGCGGGGGGGAAAAACATT. Its translation is CSVERLAGGKNI. In full, the CDR3 is CSVERLAGGKNIQYF. The full variable domain, in which reference TRBV29-1 and TRBJ2-4 provide the parts outside the CDR3, is SAVISQKPSRDICQRGTSLTIQCQVDSQVTMMFWYRQQPGQSLTLIATANQGSEATYESGFVIDKFPISRPNLTFSTLTVSNMSPEDSSIYLCSVERLAGGKNIQYFGAGTRLSVL.

Sample share makes this clone large. One end of the junction varies from germline; a read error may be responsible. The read terminates 3 residues before the CDR3 end, so the remaining end is supplied by the germline J gene. The chain carries TRBV7-7 and TRBJ2-1, with a tentative D call TRBD2 (5 bases). This CDR3 spans 17 amino acids. Germline V CDR1 and CDR2: SSHAT, FNYEAQ (reference sequence). The covered CDR3 bases are TGTGCTAGCAGCTTAGGAAGTGGACCCCCTGGCGGGAATGAG. This encodes CASSLGSGPPGGNE. The complete CDR3 sequence is CASSLGSGPPGGNEQFF.

Many counts were recorded for this clone. The DNA ends 3 residues before the CDR3 does, and the rest of the CDR3 is filled in from the germline J gene. J is TRBJ1-1 and V is TRBV19, with 9 bases lining up with TRBD1. Germline CDR1 is LNHDA and CDR2 is SQIVND (reference sequence). The CDR3 covers 16 residues. The J segment lost 1 base and the V segment lost 3 bases, leaving 6 bases of the junction unmatched. The chain's CDR3 is CASSMGTGRKNTEAFF. Partial CDR3 DNA: TGTGCCAGTAGTATGGGGACAGGGAGGAAGAACACTGAA.

CDR3 amino acids: CASSDGTGRGEKLFF. The covered CDR3 bases are TGTGCCAGCAGTGACGGCACAGGGCGAGGTGAAAAA. This chain uses TRBV6-4 with TRBJ1-4, with D possibly matching TRBD1 (6 bases). The read falls 3 residues short of the CDR3 end, and the missing part is taken from the germline J gene. The length of the CDR3 is 15 residues. Germline V gene sequence: CDR1 MRHNA, CDR2 SNTAGT. Trimming stripped 2 bases from V and 7 bases from J, with 14 bases between.

Of note for this clone: The read terminates 3 residues ahead of where the CDR3 ends, so the germline J gene completes it. The chain has TRBV19 and TRBJ1-2; possibly TRBD1 for D (5 bases). V dropped 7 bases and J dropped 0 bases, with 12 bases sitting between them. CDR1 is LNHDA, CDR2 SQIVND, per germline (reference sequence). The CDR3 is 14 residues long. The CDR3 bases that were read are TGTGCCAGTACTCGAGGGGATGCTAACTATGGC. It yields the protein CASTRGDANYG. From start to end, the CDR3 is CASTRGDANYGYTF.

At least ten counts were recorded for this clone. The read falls 3 residues short of the CDR3 end, and the missing part is taken from the germline J gene. The chain has TRBV6-2 or TRBV6-3 and TRBJ2-1; 14 nucleotides agree with TRBD2. The germline V gene has CDR1 MNHEY and CDR2 SVGEGT. The CDR3 has 16 residues. V trimming: 4 bases; J trimming: 9 bases; junction bases outside the gene matches: 8. Here the CDR3 reads CASSSGTSGRTGEQFF. The part of the CDR3 DNA that was read is TGTGCCAGCAGTTCCGGGACTAGCGGGAGAACTGGTGAG.

As concerns this clone: The read comes to an end 3 residues before the CDR3 does, leaving the germline J gene to fill in the end. The chain links TRBV7-9 to TRBJ2-3; 7 bases align to TRBD1. The ends lost 4 bases at V and 4 bases at J; junction bases unmatched: 5. This CDR3 contains 14 residues. In germline, CDR1 is SEHNR, CDR2 FQNEAQ (reference sequence). This CDR3 is CASSSTGSPDTQYF. The sequenced part of the CDR3 DNA is TGTGCCAGCAGCTCGACAGGGTCCCCAGATACG.